This record looks at one TCR beta chain sequence and its context. Its antigen remains unidentified. This sample is part of a study of cytotoxic CD8 clonotypes in ibrutinib-treated CLL. The CDR3 totals 15 residues. Germline V gives CDR1 MRHNA, CDR2 SNTAGT. The ends were cut back, 3 bases at V and 4 bases at J, with 15 bases in the middle. Whole-study results and caveats: Clonality was elevated at ibrutinib response and had returned toward baseline at progression.

The table came from immunoSEQ multiplex PCR; TCRdb's copy has only in-frame clones and leaves some out. The data hold 160,000 or so clones, with 81% observed a single time. The sequence was obtained from a human donor with chronic lymphocytic leukemia. V usage is TRBV6-4 and J usage is TRBJ2-5, with D possibly TRBD2 on 5 matching bases. The sample consisted of PBMCs, taken after 12 months of ibrutinib treatment. The CDR3 spells CASSEYADRGETQYF. DNA of the CDR3: TGTGCCAGCAGTGAATACGCGGATCGGGGAGAGACCCAGTACTTC.